These 8 T cell receptor beta chains were sequenced from one sample in a study of T cell responses to AZD1222 COVID-19 vaccine. Assay: immunoSEQ multiplex PCR; the TCRdb copy retains only in-frame clones and omits some. This table has over 100,000 clones, 85% appearing once. This material consisted of peripheral blood, taken 28 days after the second dose of the MenACWY control vaccine. These receptors were obtained from an adult who received the MenACWY meningococcal vaccine as a control.

This chain joins TRBV12-5 and TRBJ1-5; TRBD1 aligns across 7 bases. CDR1 LGHNT and CDR2 FRNRAP come from the germline V gene. V lost 5 bases and J lost 6; bases outside the gene matches: 4. CDR3 length: 13 residues. CDR3 in amino acids: CASGPGTVQPQHF. CDR3 bases: TGTGCTAGTGGTCCAGGGACAGTTCAGCCCCAGCATTTT.

This chain connects TRBV20-1 to TRBJ2-1, with D tentatively TRBD2 (5 bases). V lost 3 bases to trimming and J lost 7 bases, with 7 bases between them. CDR3 length: 11 residues. Germline loops: CDR1 DFQATT, CDR2 SNEGSKA (reference sequence). For the CDR3, the DNA is TGCAGTGCTAGCGAGGGAAATGAGCAGTTCTTC. Its translation is CSASEGNEQFF.

This clone appeared a few times. This chain links TRBV10-3 with TRBJ2-2, with D uncertain. Germline CDR1 and CDR2: ENHRY and SYGVKD. The CDR3 loop spans 16 amino acids. V lost 0 bases and J 5 bases, leaving 13 bases between the germline ends. CDR3 DNA: TGTGCCATCAGTGAGTCCGGCAGGCTGGGGACCGGGGAGCTGTTTTTT. Protein: CAISESGRLGTGELFF.

The CDR3 DNA reads TGTGCCAGCAGAACTGGACAGGGTGGTGGCACTGAAGCTTTCTTT. It translates to CASRTGQGGGTEAFF. This chain uses TRBV6-5 with TRBJ1-1, with TRBD1 matching 8 bases. The CDR3 sequence is 15 residues long. Per germline, CDR1 MNHEY and CDR2 SVGAGI. Trimming at V came to 6 bases and at J to 4 bases, leaving 10 bases not matched to a gene.

CDR3: CSASNPYRGKRGELFF. The CDR3 DNA reads as TGCAGTGCTAGTAACCCCTACAGGGGGAAGAGAGGGGAGCTGTTTTTT. V and J are TRBV20-1 and TRBJ2-2; 8 nucleotides align to TRBD1. Germline lookup yields CDR1 DFQATT and CDR2 SNEGSKA (reference sequence). The CDR3 is 16 residues long. V lost 3 bases to trimming and J lost 8 bases; unmatched junction nucleotides: 14.

The rearrangement links TRBV5-8 to TRBJ1-5; no reliable D call. This CDR3 has 15 residues. The V end lost 1 base, the J end lost 5 bases, and 13 bases lay between the germline ends. Germline V gene data show CDR1 as SGHTS and CDR2 as YDEGEE. The CDR3 DNA follows: TGTGCCAGCAGCTTGTCCGCGGGGATTTATCAGCCCCAGCATTTT. It is translated as CASSLSAGIYQPQHF.

The CDR3 DNA sequence: TGTGCCAGCAGTCAGACAGGTCTAGGGGAGTACGTC. This translates into CASSQTGLGEYV. This chain uses TRBV6-2 or TRBV6-3 with TRBJ2-7, with a tentative D call TRBD1 (6 bases). The CDR3 consists of 12 residues. Trimming shortened V by 5 bases and J by 11 bases, and 16 bases separated the two germline ends. CDR1 MNHEY and CDR2 SVGEGT come from the germline V gene.

The chain combines TRBV18 with TRBJ2-5; D might be TRBD2 (6 bases). The ends were cut back, 3 bases at V and 7 bases at J, with 12 bases in the middle. This CDR3 region has 13 residues. Germline-derived CDR1 and CDR2 are KGHSH and LQKENI. CDR3 nucleotide sequence: TGTGCCAGCTCACCGCAGGGACTTGGGACCCAGTACTTC. This gives the protein CASSPQGLGTQYF.